This T cell receptor (beta chain) was captured by sequencing in a study of OX40 agonist ivuxolimab in advanced cancers. Study-level points and caveats: Low clonal expansion, among the lowest seen, marked partial responders at 0.1-3.0 mg/kg. The antigen specificity of the peripheral T cells (those that were expanded) was not determined.

To note about this clone: Antigen unknown.

The germline gives CDR1 LNHNV, CDR2 YYDKDF (reference sequence). This CDR3 region has 16 residues. The junction had 5 bases not matched to a gene; V was cut back by 1 base and J by 6 bases. The method was immunoSEQ multiplex PCR; TCRdb's version includes in-frame clones alone and lacks a portion of them. This repertoire shows 30,000 to 45,000 clones, about 74% found once; its top ten account for under 15%. Autoimmune disease history or systemic immunosuppression led to patient exclusion. The chain employs TRBV15 and TRBJ2-2; TRBD2 matches 10 bases. The source material was CD4+ or CD8+ T cells sorted from blood, sampled in a trial of the OX40 agonist ivuxolimab. The origin of this receptor is an adult with an advanced solid tumor such as melanoma, head and neck, liver or kidney cancer. As DNA, the CDR3 is TGTGCCACCAGCAGAGGGCTAGCGGGGGCCGCCGGGGAGCTGTTTTTT. Translation: CATSRGLAGAAGELFF.